A selection of T cell receptor beta chains follows, all from one sample in a study of blood T cell repertoires in COVID-19. The protocol was immunoSEQ multiplex PCR, while the TCRdb copy is restricted to in-frame clones and leaves out a portion. The sample consists of more than 45,000 clones, about 86% of them appearing once. The sequencing sample was made of peripheral blood. These receptor sequences come from a woman older than 75 with acute or convalescent COVID-19. CDR3s include the opening cysteine and the closing phenylalanine or tryptophan. Fields, in order: J gene, CDR3 length, D gene, V gene, clone size, CDR3 DNA, CDR3 protein. A D gene is named only where the DNA matches it firmly. Size tells how often a clone was seen (once, few, many) or the class of an expanded clone, and some rows leave it out.

J: TRBJ1-3
length: 17
D: .
V: TRBV9
size: .
DNA: TGTGCCAGCAGCCCGCGAAAGACAGGACCCGACTCGGACACCATATATTTT
CDR3: CASSPRKTGPDSDTIYF

J: TRBJ1-1
length: 15
D: TRBD1
V: TRBV6-5
size: .
DNA: TGTGCCAGCAGCCGCGACAGGGGCGGTGATACTGAAGCTTTCTTT
CDR3: CASSRDRGGDTEAFF

J: TRBJ1-2
length: 13
D: .
V: TRBV25-1
size: few
DNA: TGTGCCAGCACCCCAGGGTTGGGCTATGGCTACACCTTC
CDR3: CASTPGLGYGYTF

J: TRBJ1-1
length: 14
D: .
V: TRBV19
size: few
DNA: TGTGCCAGTAGTGGAGGAGCAGGCGGCACTGAAGCTTTCTTT
CDR3: CASSGGAGGTEAFF

J: TRBJ2-7
length: 16
D: TRBD2
V: TRBV6-5
size: .
DNA: TGTGCCAGCATTTACAAGGGAGCGGGGGATCCCTACGAGCAGTACTTC
CDR3: CASIYKGAGDPYEQYF

J: TRBJ1-1
length: 15
D: .
V: TRBV5-6
size: once
DNA: TGTGCCAGCAGCTTGAGAGGCCGGCGGGGCGCTGAAGCTTTCTTT
CDR3: CASSLRGRRGAEAFF

J: TRBJ2-3
length: 14
D: .
V: TRBV7-2
size: .
DNA: TGTGCCAGCAGCCCCTGGCGGGGGCAAGATACGCAGTATTTT
CDR3: CASSPWRGQDTQYF

J: TRBJ2-5
length: 14
D: .
V: TRBV4-2
size: .
DNA: TGTGCCAGCAGCCAAGGGGAGATCCAAGAGACCCAGTACTTC
CDR3: CASSQGEIQETQYF

J: TRBJ1-5
length: 14
D: .
V: TRBV6-5
size: .
DNA: TGTGCCAGCAGGCACGGGCAGGGTAGTCAGCCCCAGCATTTT
CDR3: CASRHGQGSQPQHF

J: TRBJ1-2
length: 15
D: .
V: TRBV3-1/TRBV3-2
size: .
DNA: TGTGCCAGCAGCCAGGCTCTCGGGTTTAACTATGGCTACACCTTC
CDR3: CASSQALGFNYGYTF

J: TRBJ2-7
length: 14
D: TRBD1
V: TRBV5-6
size: .
DNA: TGTGCCAGCAGCCAGCGGACAGGGACCTACGAGCAGTACTTC
CDR3: CASSQRTGTYEQYF

J: TRBJ2-5
length: 13
D: .
V: TRBV19
size: .
DNA: TGTGCCAGTAGTTACAGTCTTCAAGAGACCCAGTACTTC
CDR3: CASSYSLQETQYF

J: TRBJ2-5
length: 17
D: .
V: TRBV7-2
size: .
DNA: TGTGCCAGCAGCTTAGATCCGACTAGACCCTCTCAAGAGACCCAGTACTTC
CDR3: CASSLDPTRPSQETQYF

J: TRBJ1-6
length: 15
D: .
V: TRBV4-2
size: .
DNA: TGTGCCAGCAGCCAAGACAGCTCCTATAATTCACCCCTCCACTTT
CDR3: CASSQDSSYNSPLHF

J: TRBJ1-1
length: 10
D: .
V: TRBV20-1
size: .
DNA: TGCACCTTGGGGAACAGGGAAGCTTTCTTT
CDR3: CTLGNREAFF

J: TRBJ1-1
length: 17
D: .
V: TRBV23-1
size: .
DNA: TGCGCCAGCAGTCAGCCTAAAAGACAGGACTTGAACACTGAAGCTTTCTTT
CDR3: CASSQPKRQDLNTEAFF

J: TRBJ1-1
length: 14
D: .
V: TRBV6-5
size: once
DNA: TGTGCCAGCAGTTCCGACAGCATGAACACTGAAGCTTTCTTT
CDR3: CASSSDSMNTEAFF

J: TRBJ1-6
length: 14
D: TRBD1
V: TRBV9
size: .
DNA: TGTGCCAGCAGCGCAAGACAGGGGGATTCACCCCTCCACTTT
CDR3: CASSARQGDSPLHF

J: TRBJ1-1
length: 13
D: .
V: TRBV12-3/TRBV12-4
size: .
DNA: TGTGCCAGCACCTGGACAACGAACACTGAAGCTTTCTTT
CDR3: CASTWTTNTEAFF

J: TRBJ1-4
length: 15
D: TRBD1
V: TRBV6-5
size: .
DNA: TGTGCCAGCAGTCCCCCGACAGGGACTAATGAAAAACTGTTTTTT
CDR3: CASSPPTGTNEKLFF

J: TRBJ2-7
length: 11
D: .
V: TRBV27
size: few
DNA: TGTGCCAGCATGACTGGTTACGAGCAGTACTTC
CDR3: CASMTGYEQYF

J: TRBJ2-7
length: 15
D: TRBD2
V: TRBV9
size: .
DNA: TGTGCCAGCAGCGTAGCTAGCGGGGGTTACTACGAGCAGTACTTC
CDR3: CASSVASGGYYEQYF

J: TRBJ1-2
length: 14
D: .
V: TRBV27
size: .
DNA: TGTGCCAGCAGTCGCACCAGGGAAAACTATGGCTACACCTTC
CDR3: CASSRTRENYGYTF

J: TRBJ2-7
length: 15
D: TRBD1
V: TRBV7-9
size: few
DNA: TGTGCCAGCAGCTTAGGGACAGGGAACTCCTACGAGCAGTACTTC
CDR3: CASSLGTGNSYEQYF

J: TRBJ2-6
length: 15
D: .
V: TRBV5-6
size: .
DNA: TGTGCCAGCAGCTGGAGGGGAGCCGGGGCCAACGTCCTGACTTTC
CDR3: CASSWRGAGANVLTF